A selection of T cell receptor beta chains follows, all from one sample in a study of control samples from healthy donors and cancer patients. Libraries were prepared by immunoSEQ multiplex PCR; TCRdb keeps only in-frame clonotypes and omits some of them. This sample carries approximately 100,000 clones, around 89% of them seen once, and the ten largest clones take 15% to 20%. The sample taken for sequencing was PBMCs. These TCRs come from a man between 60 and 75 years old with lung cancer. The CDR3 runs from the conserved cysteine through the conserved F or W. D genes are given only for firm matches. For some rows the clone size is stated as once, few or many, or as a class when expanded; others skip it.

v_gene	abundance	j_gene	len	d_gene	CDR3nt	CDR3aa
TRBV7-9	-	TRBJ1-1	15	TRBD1	TGTGCCAGCAGGACGACACAGGGGGGGAACACTGAAGCTTTCTTT	CASRTTQGGNTEAFF
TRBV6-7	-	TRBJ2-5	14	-	TGTGCCAGCACGAAAACAGTGATTCAAGAGACCCAGTACTTC	CASTKTVIQETQYF
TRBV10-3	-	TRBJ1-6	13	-	TGTGCCATCAGGACAGGTGATAATTCACCCCTCCACTTT	CAIRTGDNSPLHF
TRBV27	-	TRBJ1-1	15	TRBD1	TGTGCCAGCAGTTCCTTACAGGGGGTATGGACTGAAGCTTTCTTT	CASSSLQGVWTEAFF
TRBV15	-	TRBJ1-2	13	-	TGTGCCACCAGCAGAGACCCGTCAGGGGACTACACCTTC	CATSRDPSGDYTF
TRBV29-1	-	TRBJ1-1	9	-	TGCAGCGTTGGGCCCGGGGCTTTCTTT	CSVGPGAFF
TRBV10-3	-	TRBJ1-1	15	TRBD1	TGTGCCATCAGGGGGGAGGGGGCAGGAGACACTGAAGCTTTCTTT	CAIRGEGAGDTEAFF
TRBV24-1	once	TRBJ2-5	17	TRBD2	TGTGCCACCAGTGATCTGGGGACTAGCGGGGGCTCGGAGACCCAGTACTTC	CATSDLGTSGGSETQYF
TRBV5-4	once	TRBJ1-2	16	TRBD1	TGTGCCAGCAGCCCCACCCGACAGGGGGCAGACTATGGCTACACCTTC	CASSPTRQGADYGYTF
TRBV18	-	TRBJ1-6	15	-	TGTGCCAGCATACTTCCAAGCTCCTATAATTCACCCCTCCACTTT	CASILPSSYNSPLHF
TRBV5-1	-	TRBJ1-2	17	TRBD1	TGCGCCAGCAGTCTGACTACGACAGGGCGGGGTAACTATGGCTACACCTTC	CASSLTTTGRGNYGYTF
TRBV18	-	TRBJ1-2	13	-	TGTGCCAGCTCACATTCGACAGACTATGGCTACACCTTC	CASSHSTDYGYTF
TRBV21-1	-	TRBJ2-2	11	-	TGTGCCAGCCTCAGGGGCTGGGAGCTGTTTTTT	CASLRGWELFF
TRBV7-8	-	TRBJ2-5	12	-	TGTGCCAGCAGCTTAGCGTGGGAGACCCAGTACTTC	CASSLAWETQYF